Below, 15 T cell receptor beta chains from the same sample are listed, as sequenced in a study of immune heterogeneity within non-small cell lung tumors (dated by TCRdb to about 2018). For sequencing, a HiSeq X Ten was employed. The TCR beta CDR3 region was amplified with a multiplex PCR system, in which a first round of 10 to 11 cycles was run using 32 V-gene forward and 13 J-gene reverse primers. TCRdb reprocessing: public reads trimmed at Q25 with fastp, clones called with MiXCR, in-frame beta chains kept. Each entry merges the rows of one CDR3 protein and shows their most common DNA and genes. The sample table contains roughly 9,800 distinct CDR3 sequences; only one count was recorded for 25% to 40% of them. The top ten hold about 11% of the sample. For the TCR template, genomic DNA was extracted from bulk tumor tissue, and approximately 600 ng of gDNA was amplified for each sample. During surgery, multiple biopsies were taken from each primary tumor, with sampling sites spaced as far apart as possible within the tumor mass. Patients in the study cohort, which was described as untreated, were newly diagnosed NSCLC cases going through curative surgery.

The sequencing sample was made of lung tumor tissue. The receptors here all came from a man aged 55-75 years with non-small cell lung cancer.

The chain joins TRBV6-2 or TRBV6-3 to TRBJ1-3, with TRBD1 identical over 8 bases. V lost 10 bases to trimming and J lost 2 bases; unmatched junction nucleotides: 10. The CDR3 covers 15 residues. Germline values: CDR1 MNHEY, CDR2 SVGEGT. The CDR3 reads CATKGADRAGNTIYF. In DNA form, the CDR3 reads TGTGCCACCAAGGGGGCGGACAGGGCTGGAAACACCATATATTTT.

A word on this clonotype: Possible read error: a much larger clone is one base away. The V gene is TRBV28, the J gene TRBJ1-5; no clear D gene. The CDR3 is 14 residues long. Looked up from germline, CDR1 is MDHEN and CDR2 is SYDVKM. V lost 6 bases and J 5 bases, leaving 14 bases between the germline ends. CDR3: CASSPGRADQPQHF. The CDR3 DNA sequence: TGTGCCAGCAGCCCCGGGAGGGCCGATCAGCCCCAGCATTTT.

Many counts were recorded for this clonotype. The chain uses TRBV29-1 and TRBJ2-1, with TRBD2 as a possible D gene (5 bases). V was trimmed by 4 bases and J by 8 bases, leaving 12 bases between them. Germline CDR1 and CDR2: SQVTM and ANQGSEA. The CDR3 sequence is 12 residues long. The CDR3 protein is CSVGFSAYEQFF. CDR3 coding DNA: TGCAGCGTTGGATTTAGCGCCTATGAGCAGTTCTTC.

This clonotype appeared many times. The chain has TRBV4-3 and TRBJ2-2, with 12 bases fitting TRBD2. CDR1 and CDR2 (germline): LGHNA, YSLEER. The CDR3 consists of 15 residues. V trimming: 5 bases; J trimming: 5 bases; junction bases outside the gene matches: 3. CDR3 protein: CASSELAGGTGELFF. In DNA form, the CDR3 reads TGCGCCAGCAGCGAACTAGCGGGAGGAACCGGGGAGCTGTTTTTT.

This clonotype was observed at least ten times. V usage is TRBV19 and J usage is TRBJ2-1, with TRBD2 as a possible D gene (6 bases). The CDR3 covers 13 residues. The germline gives CDR1 LNHDA, CDR2 SQIVND (reference sequence). Trimming pared 7 bases from V and 9 bases from J, leaving 16 bases between. CDR3 loop: CASTPMRGGEQFF. As DNA, the CDR3 is TGTGCCAGTACCCCAATGCGGGGAGGTGAGCAGTTCTTC.

This clonotype was seen ten or more times. This CDR3 reads CSAYGGRATDTQYF. DNA of the CDR3: TGCAGTGCATATGGCGGGAGGGCCACAGATACGCAGTATTTT. The chain carries TRBV20-1 and TRBJ2-3; 9 bases line up with TRBD2. Germline V gives CDR1 DFQATT, CDR2 SNEGSKA (reference sequence). V gave up 6 bases and J gave up 2 bases; unmatched junction bases: 6. CDR3 length: 14 amino acids.

This clonotype is labeled medium-sized. This CDR3 is CASSLASRRGDEQFF. For the CDR3, the DNA is TGCGCCAGCAGCTTGGCCTCTAGGAGAGGTGATGAGCAGTTCTTC. The chain carries TRBV5-1 and TRBJ2-1; no clear D. The V end was cut by 0 bases, the J end by 8 bases, with 15 bases between. Germline V CDR1 and CDR2: SGHRS, YFSETQ. The CDR3 is 15 amino acids.

Comment on this clonotype: Without the conserved terminal phenylalanine or tryptophan, this CDR3 likely stems from a read error. It is unclear where the CDR3 begins or ends on the DNA, so no DNA is shown, and the CDR3 is as TCRdb lists it. CDR3 region: CASRPTASGVYEQYFGP. The V and J genes are TRBV6-2 or TRBV6-3 and TRBJ2-3; the table's D call of TRBD2 was not tested on the DNA. Including both end residues, the CDR3 is 17 amino acids long. Germline-derived CDR1 and CDR2 are MNHEY and SVGEGT.

This clonotype has only a few counts. This sequence joins TRBV20-1 and TRBJ2-5; D is undetermined. Germline CDR1 DFQATT, CDR2 SNEGSKA (reference sequence). Deletions cut 2 bases from V and 5 bases from J, with 12 bases between. There are 13 residues in the CDR3. This CDR3 reads CSARSDLGETQYF. In DNA form, the CDR3 reads TGCAGTGCTAGATCGGACCTGGGGGAGACCCAGTACTTC.

This clonotype has a count of ten or more. The chain recombines TRBV7-9 with TRBJ2-5; TRBD2 matches at 9 bases. This CDR3 is 17 amino acids long. J was trimmed by 5 bases and V by 3 bases; bases with no gene match: 13. CDR1 is SEHNR and CDR2 is FQNEAQ in the germline V gene (reference sequence). This CDR3 is CASSFGIEAGGKETQYF. As DNA, the CDR3 is TGTGCCAGCAGCTTCGGGATAGAAGCGGGAGGCAAGGAGACCCAGTACTTC.

V is TRBV5-1 and J is TRBJ1-1; 9 nucleotides agree with TRBD1. Germline V gives CDR1 SGHRS, CDR2 YFSETQ. The CDR3 is 15 residues long. V trimming: 0 bases; J trimming: 5 bases; junction bases outside the gene matches: 5. Written as DNA, the CDR3 is TGCGCCAGCAGCTTGGAGACAGGGGGATATACTGAAGCTTTCTTT. Amino acids: CASSLETGGYTEAFF.

By sample share, this clonotype is medium-sized (0.01 to 0.1%). V usage is TRBV20-1 and J usage is TRBJ2-1, with TRBD2 identical over 12 bases. V lost 1 base, J lost 1 base, and 11 bases stayed unmatched. The CDR3 covers 19 residues. Germline CDR1 reads DFQATT; CDR2 reads SNEGSKA (reference sequence). The CDR3 is CSARAGVETSGRSYNEQFF. The CDR3 DNA follows: TGCAGTGCTAGAGCAGGTGTGGAGACTAGCGGGAGATCCTACAATGAGCAGTTCTTC.

This clonotype is labeled medium-sized (0.01 to 0.1%). V gene TRBV19 combines with J gene TRBJ1-4, with D possibly being TRBD1 (6 bases). This CDR3 has 17 residues. Per the germline V gene, CDR1 is LNHDA and CDR2 is SQIVND (reference sequence). With 3 bases removed from V and 4 bases from J, the gap between germline ends came to 18 bases. CDR3 DNA: TGTGCCAGTAGTATTGGTACAGGGTATTCCAGTAATGAAAAACTGTTTTTT. Protein sequence: CASSIGTGYSSNEKLFF.

This clonotype counts as medium-sized (0.01 to 0.1%). The chain has TRBV7-2 and TRBJ2-3, with 13 nucleotides matching TRBD2. Germline CDR1 reads SGHTA; CDR2 reads FQGNSA. Trimming at V came to 1 base and at J to 8 bases, leaving 9 bases not matched to a gene. The CDR3 extends over 17 amino acids. The CDR3 here is CASSLELAGGWRSTQYF. The CDR3 DNA reads TGTGCCAGCAGCTTAGAACTAGCGGGAGGGTGGAGGAGTACGCAGTATTTT.

The chain employs TRBV10-2 and TRBJ2-3; D is possibly TRBD2 (13 bases). The V gene lost 4 bases and the J gene lost 6 bases, with 26 bases spanning the gap. The CDR3 runs to 18 residues. The germline V gene encodes CDR1 WSHSY and CDR2 SAAADI. CDR3 nucleotide sequence: TGCGCCAGCAGTGTTTTTGGGACTAGCGGGACAGGGGGCGATACGCAGTATTTT. Translating it yields CASSVFGTSGTGGDTQYF.